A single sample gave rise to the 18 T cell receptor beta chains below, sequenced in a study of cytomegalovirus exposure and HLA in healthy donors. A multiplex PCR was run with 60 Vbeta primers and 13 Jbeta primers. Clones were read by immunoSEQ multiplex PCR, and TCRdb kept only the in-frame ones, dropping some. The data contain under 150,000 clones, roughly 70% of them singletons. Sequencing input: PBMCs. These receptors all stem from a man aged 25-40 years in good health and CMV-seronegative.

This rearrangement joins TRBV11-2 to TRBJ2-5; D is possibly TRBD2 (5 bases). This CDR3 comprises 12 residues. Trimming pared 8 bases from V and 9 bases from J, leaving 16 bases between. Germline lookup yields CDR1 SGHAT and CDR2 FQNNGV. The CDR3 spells CASGQLRAPQYF. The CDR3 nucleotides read TGTGCCAGCGGCCAATTGAGGGCTCCCCAGTACTTC.

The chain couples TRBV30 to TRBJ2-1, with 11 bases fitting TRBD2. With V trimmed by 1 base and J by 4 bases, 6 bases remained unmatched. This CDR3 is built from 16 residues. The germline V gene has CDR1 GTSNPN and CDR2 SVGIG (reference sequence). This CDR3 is CAWSGLAGGPYNEQFF. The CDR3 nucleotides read TGTGCCTGGAGTGGGCTAGCGGGGGGCCCTTACAATGAGCAGTTCTTC.

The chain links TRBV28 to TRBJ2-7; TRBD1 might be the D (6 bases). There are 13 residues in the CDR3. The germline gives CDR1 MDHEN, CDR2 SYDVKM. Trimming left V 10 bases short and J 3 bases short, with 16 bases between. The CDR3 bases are TGTGCCACCGAAGGACAGAAACACTACGAGCAGTACTTC. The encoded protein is CATEGQKHYEQYF.

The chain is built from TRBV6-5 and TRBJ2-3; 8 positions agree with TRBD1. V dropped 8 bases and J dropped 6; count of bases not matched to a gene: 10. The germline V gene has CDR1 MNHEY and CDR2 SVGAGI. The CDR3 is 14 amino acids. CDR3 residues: CASSRQGMGDTQYF. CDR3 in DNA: TGTGCCAGCTCCCGACAGGGGATGGGGGATACGCAGTATTTT.

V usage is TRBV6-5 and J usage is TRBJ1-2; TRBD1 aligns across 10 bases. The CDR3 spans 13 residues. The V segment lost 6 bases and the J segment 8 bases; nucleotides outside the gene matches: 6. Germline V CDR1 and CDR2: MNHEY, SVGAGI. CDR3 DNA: TGTGCCAGCAGCCCCCGACAGGGGGCCGGCTACACCTTC. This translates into CASSPRQGAGYTF.

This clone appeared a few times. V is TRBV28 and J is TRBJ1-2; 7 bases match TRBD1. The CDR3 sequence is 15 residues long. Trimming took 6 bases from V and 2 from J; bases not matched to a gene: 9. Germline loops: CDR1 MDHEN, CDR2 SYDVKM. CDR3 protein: CASSHGTAYNYGYTF. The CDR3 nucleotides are TGTGCCAGCAGCCACGGGACAGCATACAACTATGGCTACACCTTC.

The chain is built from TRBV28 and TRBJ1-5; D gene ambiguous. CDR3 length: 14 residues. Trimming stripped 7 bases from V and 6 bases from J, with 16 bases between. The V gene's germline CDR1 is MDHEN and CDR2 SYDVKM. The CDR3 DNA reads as TGTGCCAGCATCGGCCAAGGGAGACGTCAGCCCCAGCATTTT. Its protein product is CASIGQGRRQPQHF.

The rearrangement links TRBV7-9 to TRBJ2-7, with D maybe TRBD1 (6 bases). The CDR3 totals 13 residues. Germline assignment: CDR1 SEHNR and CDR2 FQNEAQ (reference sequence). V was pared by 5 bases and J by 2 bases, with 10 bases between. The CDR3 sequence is CASSPDRTYEQYF. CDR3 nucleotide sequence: TGTGCCAGCAGCCCCGACAGGACCTACGAGCAGTACTTC.

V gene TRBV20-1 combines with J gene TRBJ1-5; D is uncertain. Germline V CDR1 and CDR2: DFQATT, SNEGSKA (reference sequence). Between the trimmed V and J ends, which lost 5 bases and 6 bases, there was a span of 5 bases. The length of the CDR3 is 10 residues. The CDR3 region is CSAPGQPQHF. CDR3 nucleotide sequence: TGCAGTGCTCCGGGTCAGCCCCAGCATTTT.

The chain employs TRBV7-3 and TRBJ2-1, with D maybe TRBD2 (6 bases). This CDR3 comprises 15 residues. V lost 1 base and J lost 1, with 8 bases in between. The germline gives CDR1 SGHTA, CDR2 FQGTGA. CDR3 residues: CASSLMAGSYNEQFF. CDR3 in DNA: TGTGCCAGCAGCTTAATGGCGGGATCCTACAATGAGCAGTTCTTC.

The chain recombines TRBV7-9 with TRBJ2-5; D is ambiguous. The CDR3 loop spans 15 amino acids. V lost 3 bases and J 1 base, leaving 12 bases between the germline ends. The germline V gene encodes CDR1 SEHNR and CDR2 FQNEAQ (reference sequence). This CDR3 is CASSFGPGIQETQYF. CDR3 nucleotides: TGTGCCAGCAGCTTTGGTCCAGGAATCCAAGAGACCCAGTACTTC. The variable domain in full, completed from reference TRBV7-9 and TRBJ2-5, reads DTGVSQNPRHKITKRGQNVTFRCDPISEHNRLYWYRQTLGQGPEFLTYFQNEAQLEKSRLLSDRFSAERPKGSFSTLEIQRTEQGDSAMYLCASSFGPGIQETQYFGPGTRLLVL.

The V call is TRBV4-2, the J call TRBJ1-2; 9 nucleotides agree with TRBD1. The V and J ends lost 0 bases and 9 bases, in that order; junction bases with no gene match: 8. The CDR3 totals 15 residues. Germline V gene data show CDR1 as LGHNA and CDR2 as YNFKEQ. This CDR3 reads CASSQDTGTGTSYTF. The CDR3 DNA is TGTGCCAGCAGCCAAGATACCGGGACAGGGACCAGCTACACCTTC.

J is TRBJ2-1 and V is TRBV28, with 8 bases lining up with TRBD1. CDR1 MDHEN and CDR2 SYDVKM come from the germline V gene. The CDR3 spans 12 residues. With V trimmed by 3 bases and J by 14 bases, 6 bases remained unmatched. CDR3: CASSFYLGQEFF. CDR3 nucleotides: TGTGCCAGCAGTTTCTATTTGGGACAGGAGTTCTTC. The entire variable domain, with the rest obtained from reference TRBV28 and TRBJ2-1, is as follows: DVKVTQSSRYLVKRTGEKVFLECVQDMDHENMFWYRQDPGLGLRLIYFSYDVKMKEKGDIPEGYSVSREKKERFSLILESASTNQTSMYLCASSFYLGQEFFGPGTRLTVL.

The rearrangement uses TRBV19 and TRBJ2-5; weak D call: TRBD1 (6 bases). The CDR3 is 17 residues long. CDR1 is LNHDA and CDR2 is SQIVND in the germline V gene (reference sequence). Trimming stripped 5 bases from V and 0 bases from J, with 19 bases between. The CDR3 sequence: CASSPGTFPSYQETQYF. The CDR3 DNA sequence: TGTGCCAGTAGTCCCGGGACATTCCCTTCGTACCAAGAGACCCAGTACTTC.

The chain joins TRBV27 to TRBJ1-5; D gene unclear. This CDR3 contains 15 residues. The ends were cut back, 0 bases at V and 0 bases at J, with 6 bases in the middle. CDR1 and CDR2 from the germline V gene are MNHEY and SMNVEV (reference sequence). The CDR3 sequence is CASSLSQFSNQPQHF. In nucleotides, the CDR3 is TGTGCCAGCAGTTTATCGCAGTTTAGCAATCAGCCCCAGCATTTT.

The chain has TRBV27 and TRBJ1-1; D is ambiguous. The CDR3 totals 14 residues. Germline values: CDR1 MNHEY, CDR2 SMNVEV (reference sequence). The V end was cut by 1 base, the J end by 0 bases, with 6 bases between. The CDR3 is CASSLLQMNTEAFF. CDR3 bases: TGTGCCAGCAGTTTATTACAGATGAACACTGAAGCTTTCTTT.

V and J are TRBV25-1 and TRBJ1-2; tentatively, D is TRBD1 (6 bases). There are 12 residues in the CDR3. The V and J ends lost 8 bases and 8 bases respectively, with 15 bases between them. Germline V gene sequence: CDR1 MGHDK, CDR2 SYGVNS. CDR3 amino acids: CASADRIGGYTF. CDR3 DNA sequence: TGTGCCAGCGCCGACAGGATTGGCGGCTACACCTTC.

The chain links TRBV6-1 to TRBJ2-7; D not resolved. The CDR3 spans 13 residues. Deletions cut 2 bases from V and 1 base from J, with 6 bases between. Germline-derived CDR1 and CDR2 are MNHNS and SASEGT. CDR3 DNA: TGTGCCAGCAGTGAACAAATGTCCTACGAGCAGTACTTC. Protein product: CASSEQMSYEQYF.